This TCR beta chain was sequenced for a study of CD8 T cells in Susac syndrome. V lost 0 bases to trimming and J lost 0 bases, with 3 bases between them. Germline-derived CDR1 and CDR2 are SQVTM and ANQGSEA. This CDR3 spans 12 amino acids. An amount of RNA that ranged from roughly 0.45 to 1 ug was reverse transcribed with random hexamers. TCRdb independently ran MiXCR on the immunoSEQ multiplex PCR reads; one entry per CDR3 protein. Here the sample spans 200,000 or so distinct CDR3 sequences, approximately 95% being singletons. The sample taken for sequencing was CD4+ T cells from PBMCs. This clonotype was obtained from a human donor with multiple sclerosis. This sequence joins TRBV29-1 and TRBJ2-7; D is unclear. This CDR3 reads CSVEENSYEQYF. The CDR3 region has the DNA TGCAGCGTTGAAGAGAACTCCTACGAGCAGTACTTC.